These T cell receptor beta chains were read from a single sample in a study of T-cell memory formation after mild COVID-19. TCRdb independently ran MiXCR on the 5' RACE reads; one entry per CDR3 protein. Among 95,000 to 120,000 distinct CDR3 sequences listed, 20% to 25% were seen once. Sample: PBMCs or a T cell subset sorted from them (not recorded which). The source is a man between 18 and 35 years old who had mild COVID-19 (a few samples of this study predate the infection). Cell type and time point are not known. Both conserved end residues are part of each CDR3. The order of the fields is J gene, D gene, clone size, V gene, CDR3 DNA, CDR3 protein. A D gene is named only where the DNA matches it firmly. Size is omitted from some rows. Given values are once, few, many or a class for expanded clones.

>TRBJ1-1|NA|few|TRBV20-1
TGCAGTGCTAGGGACCCCTACAGGGAGCACACTGAAGCTTTCTTT
CSARDPYREHTEAFF
>TRBJ2-3|NA|few|TRBV10-3
TGTGCCATCAAGGGCGGTTCTAGCACAGATACGCAGTATTTT
CAIKGGSSTDTQYF
>TRBJ2-7|NA|few|TRBV20-1
TGCAGTGCTAGACTCGTGGGGGACCCCTCCGAGCAGTACTTC
CSARLVGDPSEQYF
>TRBJ2-3|TRBD2|few|TRBV20-1
TGCAGTGCTAGTGTCGGACTAGCGGCTAGCACAGATACGCAGTATTTT
CSASVGLAASTDTQYF
>TRBJ2-3|NA|NA|TRBV5-1
TGCGCCAGCAGCTTGGAGGGCAGGGGAACAGATACGCAGTATTTT
CASSLEGRGTDTQYF
>TRBJ2-4|TRBD1|NA|TRBV11-2
TGTGCCAGTAGCACAGGGGCAAGTATTCAGTACTTC
CASSTGASIQYF
>TRBJ1-2|NA|NA|TRBV29-1
TGCAGCGCCCCGGGCAGGGACTATGGCTACACCTTC
CSAPGRDYGYTF
>TRBJ2-3|NA|NA|TRBV7-9
TGTGCCAGCAGCTTAGGGCAGTTGCAGTATTTT
CASSLGQLQYF
>TRBJ1-5|TRBD1|few|TRBV19
TGTGCCAGTAGTCCCAGGGGGCTGGGTCAGCCCCAGCATTTT
CASSPRGLGQPQHF
>TRBJ1-5|NA|NA|TRBV19
TGTGCCAGTAGTATAGTTCGGGAGTATAGCAATCAGCCCCAGCATTTT
CASSIVREYSNQPQHF
>TRBJ1-5|NA|few|TRBV19
TGTGCCAGTAGTATAGTTTCGGGGGCTTTTGATCAGCCCCAGCATTTT
CASSIVSGAFDQPQHF
>TRBJ2-3|NA|NA|TRBV20-1
TGCAGTGCTAGCGTGAGAGGAGATACGCAGTATTTT
CSASVRGDTQYF
>TRBJ2-5|NA|NA|TRBV4-2
TGTGCCAGCAGCCAAGAGGTGGGAATGGAGACCCAGTACTTC
CASSQEVGMETQYF
>TRBJ2-3|NA|NA|TRBV15
TGTGCCACCAGCACAGGGGCGGTGAGCACAGATACGCAGTATTTT
CATSTGAVSTDTQYF
>TRBJ2-6|NA|many|TRBV6-2/TRBV6-3
TGTGCCAGCAGTTATAGCAGCTCTGGGGCCAACGTCCTGACTTTC
CASSYSSSGANVLTF
>TRBJ2-1|NA|NA|TRBV7-8
TGTGCCACCGTGCTGGGGTCCTACAATGAGCAGTTCTTC
CATVLGSYNEQFF
>TRBJ2-1|TRBD2|NA|TRBV4-1
TGCGCCAGCAGCCAAGAACTAGCGGGGGGGAAATACAATGAGCAGTTCTTC
CASSQELAGGKYNEQFF
>TRBJ2-5|NA|few|TRBV5-1
TGCGCCAGCAGCTGGGGGCCAGAAGAGACCCAGTACTTC
CASSWGPEETQYF
>TRBJ2-1|NA|NA|TRBV4-3
TGCGCCAGCAGCCAACAGCACTACAATGAGCAGTTCTTC
CASSQQHYNEQFF
>TRBJ1-2|NA|NA|TRBV13
TGTGCCAGCAGCTTAGGGTCGGGAGACTATGGCTACACCTTC
CASSLGSGDYGYTF
>TRBJ2-5|NA|NA|TRBV20-1
TGCAGTGCTAGTCCGGGGGTGGGAGGCCAAGAGACCCAGTACTTC
CSASPGVGGQETQYF
>TRBJ2-7|NA|few|TRBV6-5
TGTGCCAGCAGTGCCCGGGCCAACCGCTACGAGCAGTACTTC
CASSARANRYEQYF
>TRBJ1-1|TRBD1|NA|TRBV25-1
TGTGCCAGCGGCAGGGGGCTTGGCACTGAAGCTTTCTTT
CASGRGLGTEAFF
>TRBJ1-2|NA|NA|TRBV27
TGTGCCAGCAGTTGGGAGGGCTACACCTTC
CASSWEGYTF
>TRBJ2-5|TRBD2|NA|TRBV7-2
TGTGCCAGCAGCTTGGTGGGAGGTAGCGGGGGGCTCCAAGAGACCCAGTACTTC
CASSLVGGSGGLQETQYF
>TRBJ1-2|NA|few|TRBV6-5
TGTGCCAGCGCCGATGCTGGGACATATGGCTACACCTTC
CASADAGTYGYTF
>TRBJ2-1|TRBD2|few|TRBV7-6
TGTGCCAGCAGCTTAGGGCCTAGCGGGGGGCCGTACAATGAGCAGTTCTTC
CASSLGPSGGPYNEQFF
>TRBJ2-5|NA|few|TRBV7-9
TGTGCCAGCAGCCAGACAGGGGACGCGGGGGGAGAGACCCAGTACTTC
CASSQTGDAGGETQYF
>TRBJ1-3|NA|NA|TRBV4-2
TGTGCCAGCAGCCAAGAACAATCGGGAGTAGTCTCTGGAAACACCATATATTTT
CASSQEQSGVVSGNTIYF
>TRBJ1-5|NA|few|TRBV7-9
TGTGCCAGCAGCTTTTCAGGGGACAATCAGCCCCAGCATTTT
CASSFSGDNQPQHF
>TRBJ1-5|NA|few|TRBV4-1
TGCGCCAGCAGCCAAGATCCCCAGGGCATTCAGCCCCAGCATTTT
CASSQDPQGIQPQHF
>TRBJ1-4|NA|few|TRBV5-1
TGCGCCAGCAGCGATACGGACTTACAGGAAAAACTGTTTTTT
CASSDTDLQEKLFF
>TRBJ1-1|TRBD1|many|TRBV4-1
TGCGCCAGCAGCCACCCGGACAGGCTGAGCACTGAAGCTTTCTTT
CASSHPDRLSTEAFF